The 8 T cell receptor beta chains presented below share a single source sample, sequenced in a study of shared clonotypes between healthy human individuals. Here immunoSEQ multiplex PCR was the method, and the copy in TCRdb shows in-frame clones only, minus some. The table includes about 2.4 million clones, under 95% detected once. Sequencing input: naive CD4+ T cells from PBMCs. Subset reported: CD45RA+ positively selected. These receptors originate from a man between 18 and 35 years old in good health. Some clones in this sample may be carry-over from other donors' samples.

The chain is built from TRBV15 and TRBJ1-1; D is perhaps TRBD1 (6 bases). Trimming left V 5 bases short and J 0 bases short, with 10 bases between. Germline CDR1 LNHNV, CDR2 YYDKDF (reference sequence). The CDR3 totals 14 residues. The CDR3 spells CATSHGQLNTEAFF. The CDR3 DNA reads as TGTGCCACCAGCCACGGACAGCTGAACACTGAAGCTTTCTTT.

V and J are TRBV6-1 and TRBJ2-4; D is unresolved. The germline V gene has CDR1 MNHNS and CDR2 SASEGT. The CDR3 is made up of 14 amino acids. V lost 7 bases and J lost 6, with 16 bases in between. DNA for the CDR3: TGTGCCAGCATTATCCGGGCCGGAACAAACATTCAGTACTTC. It yields the protein CASIIRAGTNIQYF.

On this clone: This same CDR3 is encoded by further DNA sequences in the sample. The V and J genes are TRBV7-9 and TRBJ2-7; 12 positions match TRBD1. Germline CDR1 is SEHNR and CDR2 is FQNEAQ (reference sequence). CDR3 length: 15 residues. Trimming at V came to 5 bases and at J to 4 bases, leaving 6 bases not matched to a gene. The CDR3 protein is CASSRPGQGAYEQYF. The DNA for the CDR3 is TGTGCCAGCAGCCGCCCGGGACAGGGGGCATACGAGCAGTACTTC.

This chain links TRBV6-5 with TRBJ2-3; D is uncertain. From germline, CDR1 is MNHEY and CDR2 SVGAGI. The CDR3 covers 15 residues. The V end was cut by 0 bases, the J end by 2 bases, with 9 bases between. CDR3 sequence: CASSYSGWATDTQYF. CDR3 DNA: TGTGCCAGCAGTTACTCGGGTTGGGCCACAGATACGCAGTATTTT.

The V call is TRBV9, the J call TRBJ2-4; 9 nucleotides line up with TRBD1. Germline CDR1 is SGDLS and CDR2 is YYNGEE. This CDR3 has 18 amino acids. J was trimmed by 0 bases and V by 4 bases; bases with no gene match: 11. The CDR3 DNA is TGTGCCAGCAGCCCGGGACAGGGATCCCTCGTAGCCAAAAACATTCAGTACTTC. It specifies CASSPGQGSLVAKNIQYF.

This clone was recorded a few times. This sample includes further DNA sequences coding for the same CDR3. The V gene is TRBV7-9, the J gene TRBJ2-7; D is uncertain. The CDR3 runs to 11 residues. The ends were cut back, 5 bases at V and 3 bases at J, with 5 bases in the middle. Germline assignment: CDR1 SEHNR and CDR2 FQNEAQ (reference sequence). The CDR3 protein is CASSLDYEQYF. The CDR3, as DNA: TGTGCCAGCAGCCTTGACTACGAGCAGTACTTC.

This sequence joins TRBV19 and TRBJ2-3; D is undetermined. Trimming took 4 bases from V and 0 from J, leaving 17 bases between them. The CDR3 extends over 17 amino acids. Per the germline V gene, CDR1 is LNHDA and CDR2 is SQIVND (reference sequence). This CDR3 is CASSTRLQASSTDTQYF. DNA for the CDR3: TGTGCCAGTAGTACCAGACTTCAGGCCTCTAGCACAGATACGCAGTATTTT.

V usage is TRBV5-4 and J usage is TRBJ2-5; 14 bases fit TRBD2. Germline lookup yields CDR1 SGHNT and CDR2 YYREEE (reference sequence). The CDR3 is 15 residues long. Trimming at V came to 0 bases and at J to 10 bases, leaving 5 bases not matched to a gene. CDR3 in amino acids: CASSLVGTSGSIQYF. The DNA of the CDR3 is TGTGCCAGCAGCTTGGTAGGGACTAGCGGGAGTATCCAGTACTTC.